Shown below are 20 T cell receptor beta chains from a single sample sequenced in a study of blood T cell repertoires in COVID-19 (TCRdb year 2020). Library preparation used the immunoSEQ multiplex PCR assay. TCRdb's version of the immuneACCESS table is confined to in-frame rearrangements and falls short of the full clone set. An unresolved V gene accounts for under half of the shortfall where checked; the remainder is of unknown origin. In this sample the table shows approximately 240,000 clones, over 75% of which occur a single time. Of the sample, around 2% falls within the top ten clones. Sequenced material: peripheral blood. These receptors were taken from a woman in her thirties or forties who had recovered from COVID-19.

This chain uses TRBV6-5 with TRBJ2-7; 7 positions match TRBD2. V was pared by 4 bases and J by 5 bases, with 14 bases of the junction left unmatched. The CDR3 contains 16 residues. Germline lookup yields CDR1 MNHEY and CDR2 SVGAGI. Here the CDR3 DNA reads TGTGCCAGCAGTTCCTCTTGGGGGGGAGCGGTGAACGAGCAGTACTTC. Translating it yields CASSSSWGGAVNEQYF.

This CDR3 is CASSGDRGSGYTF. The CDR3 coding sequence is TGTGCCAGTAGCGGGGACAGGGGATCCGGCTACACCTTC. This chain joins TRBV19 and TRBJ1-2; 10 bases fit TRBD1. The V and J ends lost 6 bases and 8 bases, in that order; junction bases with no gene match: 6. CDR3 size: 13 residues. In germline, CDR1 is LNHDA, CDR2 SQIVND (reference sequence).

As concerns this clone: Other DNA variants within this sample encode the same CDR3. The rearrangement joins TRBV7-3 to TRBJ1-1; perhaps TRBD1 as D (5 bases). The CDR3 runs to 13 residues. Germline V CDR1 and CDR2: SGHTA, FQGTGA. V gave up 2 bases and J gave up 2 bases, with 6 bases separating them. The CDR3 sequence: CASSLDRNTEAFF. The CDR3 DNA reads TGTGCCAGCAGCTTAGACAGAAACACTGAAGCTTTCTTT. Full variable domain (rest looked up from reference TRBV7-3 and TRBJ1-1): GAGVSQTPSNKVTEKGKYVELRCDPISGHTALYWYRQSLGQGPEFLIYFQGTGAADDSGLPNDRFFAVRPEGSVSTLKIQRTERGDSAVYLCASSLDRNTEAFFGQGTRLTVV.

This clone was picked up a small number of times. The DNA of the CDR3 is TGTGCCAGCAGTTACGGGACTAGCGGATATTACAATGAGCAGTTCTTC. Amino acid sequence: CASSYGTSGYYNEQFF. The chain joins TRBV6-5 to TRBJ2-1; the match to TRBD2 covers 11 bases. The V gene's germline CDR1 is MNHEY and CDR2 SVGAGI. With V trimmed by 2 bases and J by 4 bases, 4 bases remained unmatched. The CDR3 runs 16 residues.

In this sample, this clone turned up a few times. The CDR3 reads CAWTRGQGSYEQYF. CDR3 DNA: TGTGCCTGGACTCGAGGACAGGGTTCTTACGAGCAGTACTTC. The V call is TRBV30, the J call TRBJ2-7; 8 bases align to TRBD1. V was clipped by 4 bases and J by 4 bases; unmatched bases: 9. Per germline, CDR1 GTSNPN and CDR2 SVGIG (reference sequence). The CDR3 is 14 residues long.

The gene calls are TRBV7-2 and TRBJ1-1; TRBD1 matches 10 bases. V shed 6 bases, J shed 4 bases, and the junction held 2 bases outside the gene matches. CDR3 length equals 13 residues. Germline V gene lookup returns CDR1 SGHTA and CDR2 FQGNSA. The CDR3 protein is CASRGTGVTEAFF. The CDR3 region has the DNA TGTGCCAGCAGGGGGACAGGGGTCACTGAAGCTTTCTTT.

The table lists this clone with a count of one. V is TRBV12-3 or TRBV12-4 and J is TRBJ1-5, with 7 bases identical to TRBD1. V dropped 6 bases and J dropped 4; count of bases not matched to a gene: 3. This CDR3 region has 13 residues. This CDR3 is CASRGTVNQPQHF. The DNA for the CDR3 is TGTGCCAGCAGAGGGACAGTTAATCAGCCCCAGCATTTT.

V usage is TRBV9 and J usage is TRBJ2-3; D remains unclear. Germline CDR1 SGDLS, CDR2 YYNGEE. This CDR3 has 16 amino acids. Trimming took off 3 bases at V and 0 bases at J, with 14 bases between the two ends. CDR3 sequence (DNA): TGTGCCAGCAGCGCCTTGTCTCAGGTTAGCACAGATACGCAGTATTTT. Amino acid sequence: CASSALSQVSTDTQYF.

The chain recombines TRBV6-5 with TRBJ1-2, with 7 positions matching TRBD1. This CDR3 has 14 amino acids. Trimming took 6 bases from V and 4 from J; bases not matched to a gene: 8. Germline assignment: CDR1 MNHEY and CDR2 SVGAGI. The CDR3 nucleotides read TGTGCCAGCAGCACTACAGGGGACGGCTATGGCTACACCTTC. As protein: CASSTTGDGYGYTF.

The rearrangement uses TRBV18 and TRBJ2-5; 9 nucleotides match TRBD1. The ends lost 2 bases at V and 4 bases at J; junction bases unmatched: 5. CDR3 length: 15 amino acids. CDR1 is KGHSH, CDR2 LQKENI, per germline. DNA of the CDR3: TGTGCCAGCTCACCAAACAGGGGGCAGAGAGAGACCCAGTACTTC. It translates to CASSPNRGQRETQYF.

V gene TRBV2 combines with J gene TRBJ2-3; tentatively, D is TRBD2 (7 bases). From germline, CDR1 is SNHLY and CDR2 FYNNEI. The V end was cut by 3 bases, the J end by 1 base, with 11 bases between. The CDR3 runs to 15 residues. CDR3 DNA sequence: TGTGCCAGCAGTGATGGGCGGGGGCGCACAGATACGCAGTATTTT. Encoded protein: CASSDGRGRTDTQYF. Variable domain in full (rest from reference TRBV2 and TRBJ2-3): EPEVTQTPSHQVTQMGQEVILRCVPISNHLYFYWYRQILGQKVEFLVSFYNNEISEKSEIFDDQFSVERPDGSNFTLKIRSTKLEDSAMYFCASSDGRGRTDTQYFGPGTRLTVL.

This chain links TRBV20-1 with TRBJ1-6; 10 positions match TRBD1. Losses at the gene ends were 3 bases for V and 10 bases for J; bases not matched to a gene: 6. Per the germline V gene, CDR1 is DFQATT and CDR2 is SNEGSKA (reference sequence). This CDR3 comprises 14 residues. CDR3 residues: CSASQGTGDSPLHF. The CDR3 DNA reads TGCAGTGCTAGTCAGGGGACAGGGGACTCACCCCTCCACTTT.

The chain is built from TRBV13 and TRBJ2-7; D possibly corresponds to TRBD2 (6 bases). Germline V gene data show CDR1 as PRHDT and CDR2 as FYEKMQ (reference sequence). The length of the CDR3 is 14 residues. The V end lost 5 bases, the J end lost 7 bases, and 18 bases lay between the germline ends. CDR3 amino acids: CASSPRGLQGEQYF. The CDR3 coding sequence is TGTGCCAGCAGCCCACGGGGACTCCAAGGAGAGCAGTACTTC.

The V gene is TRBV7-2, the J gene TRBJ1-2; 8 positions agree with TRBD1. The CDR3 is made up of 14 amino acids. V shed 5 bases, J shed 4 bases, and the junction held 6 bases outside the gene matches. CDR1 is SGHTA, CDR2 FQGNSA, per germline. The CDR3 is CASSPRTGSYGYTF. CDR3 nucleotides: TGTGCCAGCAGCCCCCGGACAGGGTCCTATGGCTACACCTTC.

This clone showed up just once. The chain uses TRBV4-2 and TRBJ1-1; D perhaps matches TRBD1 (5 bases). The V gene lost 1 base and the J gene lost 1 base, with 10 bases spanning the gap. The CDR3 loop spans 15 amino acids. Germline loops: CDR1 LGHNA, CDR2 YNFKEQ. The CDR3: CASSQVFQGNTEAFF. The CDR3 DNA reads as TGTGCCAGCAGCCAAGTCTTCCAGGGGAACACTGAAGCTTTCTTT.

This clone came up once. The chain carries TRBV19 and TRBJ2-2; TRBD1 matches 10 bases. Germline lookup yields CDR1 LNHDA and CDR2 SQIVND (reference sequence). The CDR3 has 15 residues. V shed 3 bases, J shed 4 bases, and the junction held 2 bases outside the gene matches. The CDR3 region has the DNA TGTGCCAGTAGTATCGACAGGGGGCCCACCGGGGAGCTGTTTTTT. Protein: CASSIDRGPTGELFF.

The rearrangement joins TRBV7-2 to TRBJ2-7, with TRBD2 identical over 7 bases. Germline V lookup: CDR1 SGHTA, CDR2 FQGNSA. This CDR3 spans 15 amino acids. The junction had 19 bases not matched to a gene; V was cut back by 5 bases and J by 12 bases. CDR3 sequence reads: CASSPREAGEDQWYF. The CDR3 DNA sequence: TGTGCCAGCAGCCCCAGGGAGGCGGGAGAAGATCAATGGTACTTC.

The V and J genes are TRBV4-2 and TRBJ2-1; 9 nucleotides agree with TRBD2. The V gene end was trimmed by 0 bases and the J gene end by 2 bases; junction bases not matched to a gene: 2. The CDR3 runs to 16 residues. In germline, CDR1 is LGHNA, CDR2 YNFKEQ. This CDR3 is CASSQDGGGAYNEQFF. The CDR3 DNA reads TGTGCCAGCAGCCAAGATGGCGGGGGGGCCTACAATGAGCAGTTCTTC.

The V call is TRBV3-1 (or the pseudogene TRBV3-2), the J call TRBJ2-7; D call uncertain. Germline V gene sequence: CDR1 LGHDT, CDR2 YNNKEL (reference sequence). Trimming took off 1 base at V and 3 bases at J, with 10 bases between the two ends. This CDR3 has 14 residues. CDR3 nucleotide sequence: TGTGCCAGCAGCCAAGGGAGAAACCGCTACGAGCAGTACTTC. It yields the protein CASSQGRNRYEQYF.

This chain links TRBV12-3 or TRBV12-4 with TRBJ1-2, with D possibly matching TRBD1 (6 bases). Trimming removed 4 bases at V and 4 bases at J, with 10 bases between. The CDR3 consists of 13 residues. The CDR3 sequence: CASSWGGLYGYTF. CDR3 in DNA: TGTGCCAGCAGTTGGGGGGGCCTCTATGGCTACACCTTC.